This entry lists 2 T cell receptor beta chains sequenced from one sample in a study of T cell responses to AZD1222 COVID-19 vaccine. Method: immunoSEQ multiplex PCR; TCRdb's copy keeps in-frame clones and lacks some. The sample has 80,000 or so clones, nearly 90% seen once. The sample was peripheral blood, taken on day 0 of AZD1222 vaccination. The origin of the receptors is an adult in good health.

The chain couples TRBV7-6 to TRBJ2-5; possible D gene TRBD1, 6 bases. V lost 2 bases to trimming and J lost 4 bases, with 8 bases between them. Germline V CDR1 and CDR2: SGHVS, FNYEAQ. CDR3 length: 13 residues. The CDR3 DNA is TGTGCCAGCAGCTTACTACAGGGAGAGACCCAGTACTTC. Translating gives CASSLLQGETQYF.

V and J are TRBV7-9 and TRBJ2-1; 7 bases agree with TRBD1. CDR1 is SEHNR, CDR2 FQNEAQ, per germline (reference sequence). The CDR3 loop spans 12 amino acids. V lost 5 bases to trimming and J lost 8 bases; unmatched junction nucleotides: 3. CDR3 nucleotide sequence: TGTGCCAGCAGCACACAGGGGTATGAGCAGTTCTTC. It yields the protein CASSTQGYEQFF.